This T cell receptor (beta chain) comes out of a study of vaccination and CD4 T cells after COVID-19. General study results and limits: Spike mono-reactivity applied to 304 of 307 vaccine-specific clones detected in convalescent patients.

With respect to this clonotype: Its antigen is not known.

An Oncomine TCR Beta short-read assay was used to sequence the DNA from cultured CD4+ T cells. TCRdb re-analysed the PCR reads in MiXCR, keeping a single row per CDR3 protein. This sample has roughly 12,000 distinct CDR3 sequences, with roughly 34% found just once. This CDR3 contains 14 residues. V dropped 6 bases and J dropped 2 bases, with 10 bases sitting between them. The germline CDR1 and CDR2 sequences are KGHDR and SFDVKD. Specified treatment: roughly nine-day PBMC culture with coronavirus spike peptide pools or control peptides (ViraFEST assay). On days 3 and 7, half the medium was swapped for fresh IL-2-containing medium.

This TCR derives from a human donor who received a COVID-19 vaccine. The chain is built from TRBV24-1 and TRBJ1-5; perhaps TRBD1 as D (5 bases). Sequencing was performed on CD4+ T cells from blood, cultured in vitro, taken before SARS-CoV-2 vaccination. The DNA of the CDR3 is TGTGCCACCAGTCACGGACACGGCAATCAGCCCCAGCATTTT. It yields the protein CATSHGHGNQPQHF.